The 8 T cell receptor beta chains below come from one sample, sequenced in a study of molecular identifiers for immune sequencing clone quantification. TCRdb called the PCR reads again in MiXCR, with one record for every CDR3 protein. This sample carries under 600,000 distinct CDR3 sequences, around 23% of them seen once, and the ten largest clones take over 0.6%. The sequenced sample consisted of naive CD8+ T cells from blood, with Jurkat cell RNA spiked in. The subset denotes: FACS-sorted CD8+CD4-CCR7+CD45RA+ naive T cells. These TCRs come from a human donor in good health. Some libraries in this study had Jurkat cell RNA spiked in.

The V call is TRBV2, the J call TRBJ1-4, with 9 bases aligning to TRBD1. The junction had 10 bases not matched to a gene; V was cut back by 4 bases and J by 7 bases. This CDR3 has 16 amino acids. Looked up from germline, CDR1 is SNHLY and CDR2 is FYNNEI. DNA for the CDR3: TGTGCCAGCAGTGGACGTACAGGGGGCTTCCCTGAAAAACTGTTTTTT. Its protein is CASSGRTGGFPEKLFF. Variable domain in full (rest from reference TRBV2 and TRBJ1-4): EPEVTQTPSHQVTQMGQEVILRCVPISNHLYFYWYRQILGQKVEFLVSFYNNEISEKSEIFDDQFSVERPDGSNFTLKIRSTKLEDSAMYFCASSGRTGGFPEKLFFGSGTQLSVL.

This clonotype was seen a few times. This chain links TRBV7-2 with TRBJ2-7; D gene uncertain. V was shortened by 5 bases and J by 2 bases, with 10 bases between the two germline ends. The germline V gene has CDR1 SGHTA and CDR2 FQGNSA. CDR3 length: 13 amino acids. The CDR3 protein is CASSRPPTYEQYF. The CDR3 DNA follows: TGTGCCAGCAGCCGGCCACCCACCTACGAGCAGTACTTC.

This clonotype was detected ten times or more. As DNA, the CDR3 is TGTGCCAGCAGTCTCCGGGACAGGGAGAACATTCAGTACTTC. As protein: CASSLRDRENIQYF. This chain links TRBV27 with TRBJ2-4; the match to TRBD1 covers 9 bases. Per germline, CDR1 MNHEY and CDR2 SMNVEV (reference sequence). V trimming: 5 bases; J trimming: 7 bases; junction bases outside the gene matches: 6. CDR3 size: 14 residues.

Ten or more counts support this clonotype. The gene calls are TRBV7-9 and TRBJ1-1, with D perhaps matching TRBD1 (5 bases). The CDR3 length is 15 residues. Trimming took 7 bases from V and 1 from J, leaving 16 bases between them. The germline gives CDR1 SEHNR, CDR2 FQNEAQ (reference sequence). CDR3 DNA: TGTGCCAGCAACTCGCCGTCAGGGACGAACACTGAAGCTTTCTTT. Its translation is CASNSPSGTNTEAFF.

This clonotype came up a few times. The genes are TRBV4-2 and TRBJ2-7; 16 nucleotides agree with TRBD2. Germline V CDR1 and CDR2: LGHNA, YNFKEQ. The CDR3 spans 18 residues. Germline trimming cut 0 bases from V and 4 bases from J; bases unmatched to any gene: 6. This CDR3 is CASSQDGTSGRAMYEQYF. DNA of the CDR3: TGTGCCAGCAGCCAAGATGGGACTAGCGGGAGGGCCATGTACGAGCAGTACTTC.

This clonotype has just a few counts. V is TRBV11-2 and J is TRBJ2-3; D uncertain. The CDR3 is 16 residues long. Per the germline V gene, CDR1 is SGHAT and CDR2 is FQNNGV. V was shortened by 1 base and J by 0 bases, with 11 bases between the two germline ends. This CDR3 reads CASSLGFKSSTDTQYF. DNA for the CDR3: TGTGCCAGCAGCTTAGGGTTTAAATCTAGCACAGATACGCAGTATTTT.

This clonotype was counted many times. The CDR3 is CASSSTGYRDAEAFF. The DNA of the CDR3 is TGTGCCAGCAGCTCAACAGGGTATAGAGACGCTGAAGCTTTCTTT. The rearrangement uses TRBV7-2 and TRBJ1-1; maybe TRBD1 (6 bases). Per germline, CDR1 SGHTA and CDR2 FQGNSA. The CDR3 has 15 amino acids. The V and J ends lost 4 bases and 6 bases respectively, with 18 bases between them.

The CDR3 here is CASSGRLNVLTF. The CDR3 DNA is TGTGCCAGCAGTGGACGACTCAACGTCCTGACTTTC. The genes are TRBV6-1 and TRBJ2-6; D gene ambiguous. The CDR3 has 12 residues. V lost 4 bases, J lost 9 bases, and 7 bases lay in between. Germline CDR1 reads MNHNS; CDR2 reads SASEGT.